The 20 T cell receptor beta chains reported below all come from one sample, sequenced in a study of T-cell memory formation after mild COVID-19. TCRdb called the 5' RACE reads again in MiXCR, with one record for every CDR3 protein. The data contain under 450,000 distinct CDR3 sequences, about 15% of them singletons. The sequenced sample consisted of PBMCs or a T cell subset sorted from them (not recorded which). The source of these receptors is a young man who had mild COVID-19 (a few samples of this study predate the infection). Cell type and time point are not known.

There are a few counts of this clonotype. This sequence joins TRBV20-1 and TRBJ1-5; D possibly corresponds to TRBD1 (6 bases). Trimming shortened V by 5 bases and J by 2 bases, and 13 bases separated the two germline ends. The CDR3 spans 14 residues. Germline CDR1 is DFQATT and CDR2 is SNEGSKA (reference sequence). DNA of the CDR3: TGCAGTGCTGAACAGGGTTTACGCAATCAGCCCCAGCATTTT. This encodes CSAEQGLRNQPQHF.

This clonotype was seen repeatedly, ten times or more. This chain connects TRBV7-2 to TRBJ2-3; a weak D match, TRBD2 (5 bases). Trimming took off 1 base at V and 14 bases at J, with 13 bases between the two ends. Germline V gene sequence: CDR1 SGHTA, CDR2 FQGNSA. The CDR3 covers 12 residues. CDR3 sequence: CASSLVSSPPYF. The CDR3 DNA sequence: TGTGCCAGCAGCTTAGTTTCTAGCCCCCCGTATTTT.

The chain employs TRBV3-1 and TRBJ1-2; a weak D match, TRBD1 (6 bases). The V gene lost 3 bases and the J gene lost 3 bases, with 17 bases spanning the gap. This CDR3 is built from 16 residues. CDR1 is LGHDT, CDR2 YNNKEL, per germline (reference sequence). The CDR3 coding sequence is TGTGCCAGCAGCCAGGACTATACACAGGGTTACTATGGCTACACCTTC. It is translated as CASSQDYTQGYYGYTF.

This chain links TRBV20-1 with TRBJ1-1; no reliable D call. This CDR3 contains 13 residues. Germline V gene data show CDR1 as DFQATT and CDR2 as SNEGSKA (reference sequence). Trimming took 4 bases from V and 2 from J, leaving 11 bases between them. CDR3 bases: TGCAGTGCTACTGGGCAGCAAAACACTGAAGCTTTCTTT. It translates to CSATGQQNTEAFF.

There are a few counts of this clonotype. V gene TRBV20-1 combines with J gene TRBJ1-2, with 8 bases fitting TRBD1. The CDR3 is 12 residues long. Germline assignment: CDR1 DFQATT and CDR2 SNEGSKA (reference sequence). The J segment lost 8 bases and the V segment lost 3 bases, leaving 5 bases of the junction unmatched. The DNA of the CDR3 is TGCAGTGCTAGGAGACAGGGGTTCGGCTACACCTTC. Residues: CSARRQGFGYTF.

The table lists this clonotype with a few counts. The chain employs TRBV2 and TRBJ2-2; the D gene is possibly TRBD2 (5 bases). This CDR3 is built from 13 residues. V was shortened by 7 bases and J by 5 bases, with 11 bases between the two germline ends. Germline lookup yields CDR1 SNHLY and CDR2 FYNNEI. The CDR3 coding sequence is TGTGCCAGCACCTCCCGGGGTACCGGGGAGCTGTTTTTT. Its translation: CASTSRGTGELFF.

This clonotype was seen a handful of times. This sequence joins TRBV4-2 and TRBJ2-3; a possible D gene is TRBD1 (5 bases). Between the trimmed V and J ends, which lost 0 bases and 6 bases, there was a span of 10 bases. The germline V gene encodes CDR1 LGHNA and CDR2 YNFKEQ. The CDR3 loop spans 14 amino acids. CDR3 residues: CASSQDQGTDTQYF. CDR3 bases: TGTGCCAGCAGCCAAGATCAGGGTACGGATACGCAGTATTTT.

The chain couples TRBV7-2 to TRBJ1-5; TRBD1 might be the D (5 bases). Between the trimmed V and J ends, which lost 3 bases and 4 bases, there was a span of 7 bases. The germline CDR1 and CDR2 sequences are SGHTA and FQGNSA. The CDR3 loop spans 13 amino acids. The chain's CDR3 is CASSFGANQPQHF. CDR3 DNA: TGTGCCAGCAGCTTTGGGGCAAATCAGCCCCAGCATTTT.

This clonotype was picked up many times. This chain connects TRBV20-1 to TRBJ2-1; 8 bases are a match to TRBD2. The CDR3 has 15 amino acids. V gave up 0 bases and J gave up 8 bases; unmatched junction bases: 9. Germline V gives CDR1 DFQATT, CDR2 SNEGSKA (reference sequence). CDR3 loop: CSARDTGGAVDEQFF. The CDR3 DNA follows: TGCAGTGCTAGAGATACCGGGGGGGCCGTCGATGAGCAGTTCTTC.

V usage is TRBV7-9 and J usage is TRBJ1-2; 7 bases agree with TRBD1. The V gene's germline CDR1 is SEHNR and CDR2 FQNEAQ (reference sequence). V dropped 5 bases and J dropped 2; count of bases not matched to a gene: 11. This CDR3 spans 16 amino acids. The CDR3 coding sequence is TGTGCCAGCAGCCACCGGGACAGAACCTTAAACTATGGCTACACCTTC. Its translation: CASSHRDRTLNYGYTF. The full variable domain, rest sourced from reference TRBV7-9 and TRBJ1-2, is DTGVSQNPRHKITKRGQNVTFRCDPISEHNRLYWYRQTLGQGPEFLTYFQNEAQLEKSRLLSDRFSAERPKGSFSTLEIQRTEQGDSAMYLCASSHRDRTLNYGYTFGSGTRLTVV.

This clonotype was detected a few times. The J gene is TRBJ1-2, the V gene TRBV4-1, with D possibly being TRBD1 (5 bases). The germline V gene encodes CDR1 MGHRA and CDR2 YSYEKL. The CDR3 is 18 residues long. V gave up 3 bases and J gave up 4 bases, with 24 bases separating them. CDR3 bases: TGCGCCAGCAGCCACTCCCGAACCGCGGGACGCTCAGGCTATGGCTACACCTTC. It translates to CASSHSRTAGRSGYGYTF.

This clonotype was seen repeatedly, ten times or more. The chain is built from TRBV7-9 and TRBJ2-1; maybe TRBD2 (6 bases). Trimming took off 5 bases at V and 5 bases at J, with 19 bases between the two ends. The CDR3 is made up of 16 amino acids. Germline CDR1 and CDR2: SEHNR and FQNEAQ (reference sequence). CDR3 region: CASSPRGSSAHNEQFF. The CDR3 DNA sequence: TGTGCCAGCAGCCCGCGGGGTAGTTCGGCCCACAATGAGCAGTTCTTC.

This clonotype appeared a few times. Here the CDR3 reads CASSPPGGGGTEAFF. In nucleotides, the CDR3 is TGCGCCAGCAGCCCGCCCGGGGGGGGAGGCACTGAAGCTTTCTTT. The rearrangement uses TRBV5-1 and TRBJ1-1, with D possibly being TRBD1 (5 bases). From germline, CDR1 is SGHRS and CDR2 YFSETQ. The CDR3 is 15 residues long. V lost 4 bases and J lost 4, with 17 bases in between.

This clonotype has more than one count but fewer than ten. The gene calls are TRBV7-3 and TRBJ2-3, with TRBD1 matching over 8 bases. CDR3 length: 16 amino acids. Germline V gene data show CDR1 as SGHTA and CDR2 as FQGTGA. V shed 4 bases, J shed 1 base, and the junction held 7 bases outside the gene matches. The CDR3 DNA reads TGTGCCAGCAGCTCCCATGTGGGACAGGGCACAGATACGCAGTATTTT. Its protein is CASSSHVGQGTDTQYF. The whole variable domain, remainder taken from reference TRBV7-3 and TRBJ2-3, is GAGVSQTPSNKVTEKGKYVELRCDPISGHTALYWYRQSLGQGPEFLIYFQGTGAADDSGLPNDRFFAVRPEGSVSTLKIQRTERGDSAVYLCASSSHVGQGTDTQYFGPGTRLTVL.

This clonotype was seen a handful of times. This chain connects TRBV4-2 to TRBJ2-4; TRBD2 matches 7 bases. The ends lost 4 bases at V and 2 bases at J; junction bases unmatched: 8. Per the germline V gene, CDR1 is LGHNA and CDR2 is YNFKEQ. The CDR3 contains 16 residues. CDR3 in DNA: TGTGCCAGCAGCCGTTCGGCGGGGGTAACCAAAAACATTCAGTACTTC. Translating it yields CASSRSAGVTKNIQYF.

This clonotype was seen at least ten times. The chain couples TRBV20-1 to TRBJ1-4; D not certain. V was cut by 2 bases and J by 4 bases, with 11 bases left in between. Germline CDR1 and CDR2: DFQATT and SNEGSKA (reference sequence). The CDR3 sequence is 14 residues long. The CDR3 is CSARNPALNEKLFF. The CDR3 bases are TGCAGTGCTAGAAACCCGGCCCTTAATGAAAAACTGTTTTTT.

The chain carries TRBV9 and TRBJ2-1, with 8 positions matching TRBD1. Germline V CDR1 and CDR2: SGDLS, YYNGEE. The J segment lost 0 bases and the V segment lost 3 bases, leaving 8 bases of the junction unmatched. The CDR3 extends over 17 amino acids. The CDR3 region has the DNA TGTGCCAGCAGCGAACACAGGGGGTCCATCTCCTACAATGAGCAGTTCTTC. Translating gives CASSEHRGSISYNEQFF.

This clonotype occurred many times. The rearrangement joins TRBV5-5 to TRBJ1-1; unclear D gene. The V and J ends lost 2 bases and 3 bases respectively, with 5 bases between them. The CDR3 totals 12 residues. In germline, CDR1 is SGHKS, CDR2 YYEKEE (reference sequence). Here the CDR3 DNA reads TGTGCCAGCAGCTTTGAGGACACTGAAGCTTTCTTT. Residues: CASSFEDTEAFF.

This clonotype was observed a handful of times. The V and J genes are TRBV7-2 and TRBJ1-2; TRBD1 matches at 7 bases. Losses at the gene ends were 3 bases for V and 4 bases for J; bases not matched to a gene: 5. CDR1 is SGHTA and CDR2 is FQGNSA in the germline V gene. CDR3 size: 14 residues. The DNA for the CDR3 is TGTGCCAGCAGCTTCGGACAGGCCTTCTATGGCTACACCTTC. Translated: CASSFGQAFYGYTF. Supplemented by reference TRBV7-2 and TRBJ1-2, the full variable domain reads GAGVSQSPSNKVTEKGKDVELRCDPISGHTALYWYRQSLGQGLEFLIYFQGNSAPDKSGLPSDRFSAERTGGSVSTLTIQRTQQEDSAVYLCASSFGQAFYGYTFGSGTRLTVV.

The sample holds a few counts of this clonotype. The V call is TRBV7-9, the J call TRBJ1-3; TRBD1 aligns across 7 bases. Germline V CDR1 and CDR2: SEHNR, FQNEAQ (reference sequence). The CDR3 is made up of 12 amino acids. V lost 11 bases, J lost 7 bases, and 8 bases stayed unmatched. The CDR3 DNA reads TGTGCCTGTGTGACAGGGCGGAACACCATATATTTT. The encoded protein is CACVTGRNTIYF.